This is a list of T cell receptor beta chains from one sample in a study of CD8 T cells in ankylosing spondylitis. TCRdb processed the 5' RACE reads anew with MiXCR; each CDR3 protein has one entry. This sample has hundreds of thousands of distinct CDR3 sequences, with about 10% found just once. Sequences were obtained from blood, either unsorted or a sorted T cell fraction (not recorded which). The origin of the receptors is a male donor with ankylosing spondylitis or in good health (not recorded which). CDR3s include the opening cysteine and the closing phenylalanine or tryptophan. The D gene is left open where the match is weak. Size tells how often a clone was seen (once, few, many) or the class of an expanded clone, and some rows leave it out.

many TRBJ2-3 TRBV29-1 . TGCAGCGTTGCTGAGGGGGGGCCCAGCGCAGATACGCAGTATTTT CSVAEGGPSADTQYF
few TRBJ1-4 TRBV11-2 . TGTGCCAGCAGCTTAGATCGCGTGGGTAATGAAAAACTGTTTTTT CASSLDRVGNEKLFF
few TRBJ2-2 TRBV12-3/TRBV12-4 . TGTGCCAGCCAGGGGTGGAACGGAAACACCGGGGAGCTGTTTTTT CASQGWNGNTGELFF
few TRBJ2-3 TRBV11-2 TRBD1 TGTGCCAGCAGCTACGGCCAGGGGGCAGGGGGGCCCTTAGATACGCAGTATTTT CASSYGQGAGGPLDTQYF
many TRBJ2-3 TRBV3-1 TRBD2 TGTGCCAGCAACCAGCGGGGGCTTAGCACAGATACGCAGTATTTT CASNQRGLSTDTQYF
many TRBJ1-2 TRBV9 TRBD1 TGTGCCAGCAGCGTGGGGACAGTTACTCCCTACACCTTC CASSVGTVTPYTF
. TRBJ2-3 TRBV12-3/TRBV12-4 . TGTGCCAGCAGTTTACTAGGGCTGACAGATACGCAGTATTTT CASSLLGLTDTQYF
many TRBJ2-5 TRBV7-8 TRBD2 TGTGCCAGCAGCCCCCCAGGCGGGGGATATGAGACCCAGTACTTC CASSPPGGGYETQYF
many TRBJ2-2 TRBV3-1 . TGTGCCAGCAGCCTCGCCTCAGGACGTGCGGAGCTGTTTTTT CASSLASGRAELFF
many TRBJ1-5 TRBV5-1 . TGCGCCAGCAGCCCGGGGCTGTATAGCAATCAGCCCCAGCATTTT CASSPGLYSNQPQHF
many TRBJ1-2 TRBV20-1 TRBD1 TGCAGTGCTCCGGGACAGGGAACTGGCTACACCTTC CSAPGQGTGYTF
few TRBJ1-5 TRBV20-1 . TGCAGTCAGGGGCTTATCAATCAGCCCCAGCATTTT CSQGLINQPQHF
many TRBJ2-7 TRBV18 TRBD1 TGTGCCAGCTCACCAGTAGGGGGCGCGGACGAGCAGTACTTC CASSPVGGADEQYF
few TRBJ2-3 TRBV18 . TGTGCCAGCTCACCGGGCAGGGTGGGCACAGATACGCAGTATTTT CASSPGRVGTDTQYF
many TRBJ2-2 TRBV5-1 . TGCGCCAGCAGCTTTGAGGGTTCCCGGTCCGGGGAGCTGTTTTTT CASSFEGSRSGELFF
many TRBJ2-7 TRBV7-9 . TGTGCCAGCAGCCCCGGAGGTCTGGGGCGCGAGCAGTACTTC CASSPGGLGREQYF
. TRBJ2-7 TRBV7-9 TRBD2 TGTGCCAGCAGCGGCTCCCCTGCGGGGGATTACTACGAGCAGTACTTC CASSGSPAGDYYEQYF
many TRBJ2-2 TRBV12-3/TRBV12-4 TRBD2 TGTGCCAGCAGTCACCCCACCGGACTAGCAGACGCCGGGGAGCTGTTTTTT CASSHPTGLADAGELFF
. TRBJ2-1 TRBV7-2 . TGTGCCAGCAGCTCGCCGACACGGGACAATGAGCAGTTCTTC CASSSPTRDNEQFF
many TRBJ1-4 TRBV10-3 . TGTGCCACGCAGGGGCCAACTAATGAAAAACTGTTTTTT CATQGPTNEKLFF
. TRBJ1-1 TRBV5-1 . TGCGCCAGCAGCATCAGGGAGGGGACTGAAGCTTCCTTT CASSIREGTEASF
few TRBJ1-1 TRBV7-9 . TGTGCCAGCACCGATTGGGGGTCAGTACCTGAAGCTTTCTTT CASTDWGSVPEAFF
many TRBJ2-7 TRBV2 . TGTGCCAGCGCCACAGGGTACGAGCAGTACTTC CASATGYEQYF